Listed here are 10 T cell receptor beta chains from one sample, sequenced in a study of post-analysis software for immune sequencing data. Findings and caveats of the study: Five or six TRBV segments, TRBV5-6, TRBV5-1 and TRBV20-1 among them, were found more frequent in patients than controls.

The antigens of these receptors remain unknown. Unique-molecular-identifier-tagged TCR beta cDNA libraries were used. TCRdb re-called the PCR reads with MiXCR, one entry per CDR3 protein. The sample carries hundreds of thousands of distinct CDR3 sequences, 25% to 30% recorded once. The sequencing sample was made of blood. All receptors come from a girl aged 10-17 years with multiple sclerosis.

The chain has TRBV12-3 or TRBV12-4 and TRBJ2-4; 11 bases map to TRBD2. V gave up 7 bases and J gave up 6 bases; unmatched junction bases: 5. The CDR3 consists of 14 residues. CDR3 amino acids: CASKTGLAGNIQYF. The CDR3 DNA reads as TGTGCCAGCAAAACCGGACTAGCGGGAAACATTCAGTACTTC.

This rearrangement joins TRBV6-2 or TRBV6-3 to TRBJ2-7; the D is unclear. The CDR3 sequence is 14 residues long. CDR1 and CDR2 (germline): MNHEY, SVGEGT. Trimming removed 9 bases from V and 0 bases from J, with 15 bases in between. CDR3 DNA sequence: TGTGCCAGTGGACGAGACGGGCTCTCCTACGAGCAGTACTTC. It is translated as CASGRDGLSYEQYF.

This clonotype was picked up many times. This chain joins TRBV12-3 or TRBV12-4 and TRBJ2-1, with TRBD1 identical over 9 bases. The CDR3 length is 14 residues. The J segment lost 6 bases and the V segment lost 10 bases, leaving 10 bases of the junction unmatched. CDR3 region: CATRQGVGLNEQFF. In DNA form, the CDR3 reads TGTGCCACCAGACAGGGGGTAGGTCTCAATGAGCAGTTCTTC.

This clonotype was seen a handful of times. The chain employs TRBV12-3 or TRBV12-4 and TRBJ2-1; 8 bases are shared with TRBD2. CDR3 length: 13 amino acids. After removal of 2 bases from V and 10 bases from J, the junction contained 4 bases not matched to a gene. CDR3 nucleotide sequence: TGTGCCAGCAGTTTAAAGGCTAGCGGGGAGCAGTTCTTC. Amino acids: CASSLKASGEQFF.

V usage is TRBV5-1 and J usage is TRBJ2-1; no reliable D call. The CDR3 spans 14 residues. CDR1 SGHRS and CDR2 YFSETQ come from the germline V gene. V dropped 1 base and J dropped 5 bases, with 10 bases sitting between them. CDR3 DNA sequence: TGCGCCAGCAGCTTGTGGTTCCTTAACAATGAGCAGTTCTTC. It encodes CASSLWFLNNEQFF.

CDR3 sequence reads: CSARDSRGWAPYEQYF. In DNA form, the CDR3 reads TGCAGTGCTAGAGATTCGCGGGGTTGGGCGCCCTACGAGCAGTACTTC. The gene calls are TRBV20-1 and TRBJ2-7, with D tentatively TRBD2 (6 bases). This CDR3 is built from 16 residues. The V and J ends lost 0 bases and 2 bases respectively, with 17 bases between them. Looked up from germline, CDR1 is DFQATT and CDR2 is SNEGSKA (reference sequence).

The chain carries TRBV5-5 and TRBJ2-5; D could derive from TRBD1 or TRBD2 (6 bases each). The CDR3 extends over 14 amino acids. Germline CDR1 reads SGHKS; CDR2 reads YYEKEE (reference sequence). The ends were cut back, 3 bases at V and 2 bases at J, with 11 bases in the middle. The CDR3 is CASSWGAEQETQYF. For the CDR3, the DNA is TGTGCCAGCAGCTGGGGGGCCGAGCAAGAGACCCAGTACTTC.

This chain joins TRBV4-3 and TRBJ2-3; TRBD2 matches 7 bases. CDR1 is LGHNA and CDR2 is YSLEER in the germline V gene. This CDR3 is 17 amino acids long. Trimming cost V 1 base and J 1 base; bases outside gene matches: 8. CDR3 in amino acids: CASSQGTSPFGTDTQYF. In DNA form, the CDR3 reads TGCGCCAGCAGCCAAGGGACTAGTCCCTTTGGCACAGATACGCAGTATTTT.

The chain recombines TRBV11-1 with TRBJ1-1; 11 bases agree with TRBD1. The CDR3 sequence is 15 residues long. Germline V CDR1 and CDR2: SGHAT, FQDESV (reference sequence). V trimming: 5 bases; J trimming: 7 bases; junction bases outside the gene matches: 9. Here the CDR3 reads CASSPGTGGGGEAFF. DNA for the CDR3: TGTGCCAGCAGCCCGGGGACAGGGGGAGGAGGTGAAGCTTTCTTT.

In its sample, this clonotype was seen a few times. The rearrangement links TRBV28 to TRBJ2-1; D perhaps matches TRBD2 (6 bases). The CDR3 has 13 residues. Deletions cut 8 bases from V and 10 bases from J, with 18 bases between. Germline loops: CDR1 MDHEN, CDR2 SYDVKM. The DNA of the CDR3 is TGTGCCAGCGGGGGGACTCAATTGACGGAGCAGTTCTTC. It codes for CASGGTQLTEQFF. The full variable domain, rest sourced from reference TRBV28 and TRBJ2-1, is DVKVTQSSRYLVKRTGEKVFLECVQDMDHENMFWYRQDPGLGLRLIYFSYDVKMKEKGDIPEGYSVSREKKERFSLILESASTNQTSMYLCASGGTQLTEQFFGPGTRLTVL.